What follows is one T cell receptor (beta chain) and its context. Antigen specificity is unknown. The sample is drawn from a study of blood T cells in healthy people across ages. Study-level points and caveats: When one million T cells were used, diversity estimates were thought to be underestimates. Nothing was known about donor CMV status, and this possibly confounded expanded clonotype changes.

Alongside a J-beta primer mix, a sample-barcoded 5' primer served in a second PCR lasting roughly 6 to 11 cycles. TCRdb re-called the 5' RACE reads with MiXCR, one entry per CDR3 protein. The repertoire holds about 1.1 million distinct CDR3 sequences, with roughly two fifths as singletons. The CDR3 is made up of 16 amino acids. The ends lost 2 bases at V and 3 bases at J; junction bases unmatched: 8. Germline lookup yields CDR1 ENHRY and CDR2 SYGVKD. The receptor was derived from a man younger than 35 in good health. V is TRBV10-3 and J is TRBJ2-3; 7 bases agree with TRBD2. Sequenced material: blood. CDR3 sequence reads: CAISENPSGRTDTQYF. CDR3 bases: TGTGCCATCAGTGAGAATCCTAGCGGAAGGACAGATACGCAGTATTTT.